Shown below are 19 T cell receptor beta chains from a single sample sequenced in a study of cytomegalovirus exposure and HLA in healthy donors. The PCR made use of 60 Vbeta and 13 Jbeta primers. Libraries were prepared by immunoSEQ multiplex PCR; TCRdb keeps only in-frame clonotypes and omits some of them. The data contain about 200,000 clones, roughly 13% of them singletons. The sequenced sample consisted of PBMCs. The receptors come from a man in his fifties or sixties in good health and CMV-seropositive.

V is TRBV6-1 and J is TRBJ2-7; 10 nucleotides align to TRBD1. Germline V gene lookup returns CDR1 MNHNS and CDR2 SASEGT. The CDR3 is made up of 15 amino acids. The junction had 8 bases not matched to a gene; V was cut back by 6 bases and J by 3 bases. In DNA form, the CDR3 reads TGTGCCAGCAGGACCAGGGACAGGGGATACTACGAGCAGTACGTC. Translated: CASRTRDRGYYEQYV.

V usage is TRBV29-1 and J usage is TRBJ1-4; a possible D gene is TRBD1 (5 bases). CDR3 length: 12 amino acids. V was pared by 6 bases and J by 8 bases, with 13 bases between. Germline CDR1 and CDR2: SQVTM and ANQGSEA. In DNA form, the CDR3 reads TGCAGCGTCCGGGGGAAGGGAGAAAAACTGTTTTTT. It encodes CSVRGKGEKLFF.

The V and J genes are TRBV7-9 and TRBJ2-2; maybe TRBD1 (6 bases). This CDR3 is built from 15 residues. CDR1 is SEHNR, CDR2 FQNEAQ, per germline (reference sequence). The V and J ends lost 2 bases and 7 bases respectively, with 14 bases between them. The CDR3: CASSLIGGADGELFF. The CDR3 region has the DNA TGTGCCAGCAGCTTAATTGGGGGCGCAGACGGGGAGCTGTTTTTT.

There are a few counts of this clone. V gene TRBV7-9 combines with J gene TRBJ2-2; TRBD1 matches 7 bases. CDR3 size: 14 residues. Germline loops: CDR1 SEHNR, CDR2 FQNEAQ (reference sequence). The V gene end was trimmed by 5 bases and the J gene end by 7 bases; junction bases not matched to a gene: 7. The CDR3 DNA reads TGTGCCAGCAGCCATGGACAGGCGGGCGGGGAGCTGTTTTTT. Translation gives CASSHGQAGGELFF. Looking up the rest from reference TRBV7-9 and TRBJ2-2 gives the full variable domain: DTGVSQNPRHKITKRGQNVTFRCDPISEHNRLYWYRQTLGQGPEFLTYFQNEAQLEKSRLLSDRFSAERPKGSFSTLEIQRTEQGDSAMYLCASSHGQAGGELFFGEGSRLTVL.

Only a few counts were recorded for this clone. This chain uses TRBV11-3 with TRBJ2-1; D not resolved. Per germline, CDR1 SGHNT and CDR2 YENEEA. CDR3 length equals 17 residues. V was clipped by 2 bases and J by 2 bases, with 16 bases between them. CDR3 sequence (DNA): TGTGCCAGCAGCTTATTCCCTGGGCCTGAAGCCTACAATGAGCAGTTCTTC. Protein sequence: CASSLFPGPEAYNEQFF.

This clone was found a few times. V usage is TRBV27 and J usage is TRBJ2-7; D might be TRBD1 (6 bases). The CDR3 loop spans 15 amino acids. Germline assignment: CDR1 MNHEY and CDR2 SMNVEV (reference sequence). The V gene lost 0 bases and the J gene lost 3 bases, with 12 bases spanning the gap. CDR3 region: CASSLSPDRFYEQYV. The CDR3 bases are TGTGCCAGCAGTTTATCGCCGGACAGATTCTACGAGCAGTACGTC.

The rearrangement uses TRBV19 and TRBJ2-3; D ambiguous. The CDR3 is 12 residues long. Trimming removed 5 bases at V and 6 bases at J, with 9 bases between. Per the germline V gene, CDR1 is LNHDA and CDR2 is SQIVND (reference sequence). Here the CDR3 DNA reads TGTGCCAGTAGTTCAGACATCGATACGCAGTATTTT. It is translated as CASSSDIDTQYF.

This clone came up a few times. This chain joins TRBV20-1 and TRBJ2-1; 12 bases line up with TRBD2. This CDR3 contains 11 residues. Germline V lookup: CDR1 DFQATT, CDR2 SNEGSKA (reference sequence). As DNA, the CDR3 is TGCAGGGGCCTAGCGGGGGGGCAGGCGTTCTTC. It is translated as CRGLAGGQAFF.

This clone occurred a few times. This rearrangement joins TRBV11-2 to TRBJ2-5; 9 positions agree with TRBD2. The CDR3 covers 16 residues. V lost 6 bases, J lost 1 base, and 9 bases stayed unmatched. The germline V gene has CDR1 SGHAT and CDR2 FQNNGV. CDR3 nucleotide sequence: TGTGCCAGCAGAGAAAGACTAGCGGACCCCCAAGAGACCCAGTACTTC. Protein sequence: CASRERLADPQETQYF.

The V and J genes are TRBV2 and TRBJ2-5; TRBD2 matches at 8 bases. The CDR3 is 19 amino acids. Germline V gives CDR1 SNHLY, CDR2 FYNNEI. Trimming at V came to 8 bases and at J to 1 base, leaving 21 bases not matched to a gene. In DNA, the CDR3 is TGTGCCAGCTGGTGGGTTTCCGGGACTAGTGCGGATGGCCAAGAGACCCAGTACTTC. The encoded protein is CASWWVSGTSADGQETQYF.

The chain is built from TRBV7-8 and TRBJ1-1; 9 bases fit TRBD1. Germline V gives CDR1 SGHVS, CDR2 FQNEAQ. With V trimmed by 11 bases and J by 3 bases, 10 bases remained unmatched. The CDR3 runs to 14 residues. The CDR3 loop reads CAAGTGRGDTEAFF. The CDR3 DNA reads as TGTGCCGCAGGGACAGGGAGGGGGGACACTGAAGCTTTCTTT.

This chain joins TRBV20-1 and TRBJ2-3, with D hard to call. Germline V gives CDR1 DFQATT, CDR2 SNEGSKA (reference sequence). The CDR3 runs 11 residues. V was shortened by 2 bases and J by 7 bases, with 7 bases between the two germline ends. The CDR3 here is CSARPEHTQYF. The CDR3 DNA is TGCAGTGCTAGACCCGAGCATACGCAGTATTTT.

This clone was detected a few times. V usage is TRBV5-1 and J usage is TRBJ1-1; possibly TRBD1 for D (5 bases). V lost 1 base to trimming and J lost 2 bases, with 9 bases between them. Germline V gives CDR1 SGHRS, CDR2 YFSETQ. This CDR3 is 14 amino acids long. CDR3 DNA: TGCGCCAGCAGCTTGCTGGGGCTAAACACTGAAGCTTTCTTT. Translation gives CASSLLGLNTEAFF. The full variable domain, completed using reference TRBV5-1 and TRBJ1-1, is KAGVTQTPRYLIKTRGQQVTLSCSPISGHRSVSWYQQTPGQGLQFLFEYFSETQRNKGNFPGRFSGRQFSNSRSEMNVSTLELGDSALYLCASSLLGLNTEAFFGQGTRLTVV.

In this sample, this clone turned up a few times. This chain links TRBV5-6 with TRBJ1-2; D gene unclear. V gave up 3 bases and J gave up 3 bases, with 6 bases separating them. CDR3 length: 12 residues. Germline V CDR1 and CDR2: SGHDT, YYEEEE. The chain's CDR3 is CASSSGDYGYTF. CDR3 DNA: TGTGCCAGCAGCTCCGGGGACTATGGCTACACCTTC.

This clone showed up just a few times. J is TRBJ2-2 and V is TRBV7-3, with 7 bases aligning to TRBD1. Trimming at V came to 1 base and at J to 10 bases, leaving 9 bases not matched to a gene. The CDR3 runs to 15 residues. Germline CDR1 and CDR2: SGHTA and FQGTGA. For the CDR3, the DNA is TGTGCCAGCAGCTTAAGCTATAGAGGGGGCTCGGAGCTGTTTTTT. Translating gives CASSLSYRGGSELFF. Based on the CDR3 plus reference TRBV7-3 and TRBJ2-2, the full variable domain is GAGVSQTPSNKVTEKGKYVELRCDPISGHTALYWYRQSLGQGPEFLIYFQGTGAADDSGLPNDRFFAVRPEGSVSTLKIQRTERGDSAVYLCASSLSYRGGSELFFGEGSRLTVL.

This clone was observed a few times. The rearrangement links TRBV19 to TRBJ1-5, with 7 bases lining up with TRBD1. Germline V gene data show CDR1 as LNHDA and CDR2 as SQIVND (reference sequence). This CDR3 has 14 amino acids. Trimming at V came to 4 bases and at J to 7 bases, leaving 7 bases not matched to a gene. In DNA form, the CDR3 reads TGTGCCAGTAGTACGACAGGGAGGAAACAGCCCCAGCATTTT. Translation: CASSTTGRKQPQHF.

The chain is built from TRBV9 and TRBJ1-1, with D uncertain. Germline V CDR1 and CDR2: SGDLS, YYNGEE. The ends were cut back, 3 bases at V and 0 bases at J, with 6 bases in the middle. There are 13 residues in the CDR3. CDR3 amino acids: CASSALLNTEAFF. The CDR3 bases are TGTGCCAGCAGCGCTCTTCTGAACACTGAAGCTTTCTTT.

The chain combines TRBV2 with TRBJ2-3; the match to TRBD1 covers 9 bases. Germline V lookup: CDR1 SNHLY, CDR2 FYNNEI. Unmatched junction bases numbered 18, after V lost 5 bases and J lost 9 bases. The CDR3 covers 17 residues. CDR3 sequence reads: CASSTRGAPGQGNTQYF. For the CDR3, the DNA is TGTGCCAGCAGTACCCGGGGGGCCCCGGGACAGGGAAACACGCAGTATTTT.

This clone was counted only a few times. J is TRBJ2-7 and V is TRBV6-5, with D possibly TRBD1 on 5 matching bases. This CDR3 region has 13 residues. Germline V CDR1 and CDR2: MNHEY, SVGAGI. The germline V and J ends were trimmed by 0 bases and 6 bases, with 9 bases remaining between them. CDR3 nucleotides: TGTGCCAGCAGTTACTCAGGGGTCGCCGAGCAGTACTTC. The encoded protein is CASSYSGVAEQYF.